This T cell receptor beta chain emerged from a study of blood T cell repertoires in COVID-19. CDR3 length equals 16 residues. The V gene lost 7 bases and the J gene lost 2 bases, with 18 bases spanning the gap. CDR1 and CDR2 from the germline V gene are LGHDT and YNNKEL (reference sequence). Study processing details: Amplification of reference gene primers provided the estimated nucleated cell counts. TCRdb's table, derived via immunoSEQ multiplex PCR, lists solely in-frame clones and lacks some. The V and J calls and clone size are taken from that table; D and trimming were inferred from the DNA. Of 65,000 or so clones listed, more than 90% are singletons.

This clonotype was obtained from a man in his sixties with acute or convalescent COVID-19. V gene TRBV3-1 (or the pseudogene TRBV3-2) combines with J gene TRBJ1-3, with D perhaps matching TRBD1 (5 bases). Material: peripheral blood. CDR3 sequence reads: CASNLLSGGAGNTIYF. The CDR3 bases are TGTGCCAGCAACCTCTTGTCGGGAGGGGCTGGAAACACCATATATTTT.